This entry lists 17 T cell receptor beta chains sequenced from one sample in a study of read filtering for tumor transcriptome and immune sequencing. This library used approximately 0.4 ug RNA and molecular barcoded adaptors spanning alpha/delta and beta/gamma chains. TCRdb re-derived calls from the reads in MiXCR, one entry per CDR3 protein. The table has some 19,000 distinct CDR3 sequences, around 20% seen once. Sequencing input: a population of CD138-negative cells sorted from bone marrow. All receptors derive from a donor aged 40 or over with multiple myeloma.

This clonotype was detected ten times or more. This chain uses TRBV29-1 with TRBJ2-1; tentatively, D is TRBD1 (5 bases). V was shortened by 7 bases and J by 9 bases, with 10 bases between the two germline ends. This CDR3 spans 10 amino acids. Germline V gene data show CDR1 as SQVTM and CDR2 as ANQGSEA. The CDR3 DNA follows: TGCAGCGGCAGGGATTCTGAGCAGTTCTTC. This sequence encodes CSGRDSEQFF.

As DNA, the CDR3 is TGTGCCAGCAGCTTATCTGGGGAAGCGAGCTCCTACAATGAGCAGTTCTTC. Translation: CASSLSGEASSYNEQFF. This chain links TRBV13 with TRBJ2-1; D call uncertain. The CDR3 length is 17 residues. Germline CDR1 and CDR2: PRHDT and FYEKMQ (reference sequence). The V end was cut by 2 bases, the J end by 0 bases, with 14 bases between.

This clonotype was detected ten times or more. This sequence joins TRBV4-1 and TRBJ2-6; 7 bases are shared with TRBD1. The J segment lost 2 bases and the V segment lost 2 bases, leaving 9 bases of the junction unmatched. This CDR3 is 18 amino acids long. CDR1 is MGHRA, CDR2 YSYEKL, per germline. In DNA, the CDR3 is TGCGCCAGCAGCCAACCTCGACAGGGTATCACTGGGGCCAACGTCCTGACTTTC. Its protein product is CASSQPRQGITGANVLTF.

This clonotype was counted only a few times. The chain employs TRBV29-1 and TRBJ1-5, with a weak D call TRBD1 (6 bases). The CDR3 is 14 amino acids. The V gene's germline CDR1 is SQVTM and CDR2 ANQGSEA. Trimming pared 2 bases from V and 6 bases from J, leaving 14 bases between. The CDR3 nucleotides are TGCAGCGTTGAAAACGGGGGGCATGTTCAGCCCCAGCATTTT. It codes for CSVENGGHVQPQHF.

This clonotype was counted at least ten times. The V and J genes are TRBV20-1 and TRBJ2-1, with D unclear. Germline V gene data show CDR1 as DFQATT and CDR2 as SNEGSKA (reference sequence). V was clipped by 0 bases and J by 1 base, with 16 bases between them. The CDR3 is 17 residues long. The CDR3 DNA is TGCAGTGCTAGAGATCTGGGGAAGCTGGGGTCCTACAATGAGCAGTTCTTC. This gives the protein CSARDLGKLGSYNEQFF.

This clonotype was observed a handful of times. The chain uses TRBV29-1 and TRBJ2-7; 12 positions match TRBD1. Per the germline V gene, CDR1 is SQVTM and CDR2 is ANQGSEA. This CDR3 is built from 15 residues. With 7 bases clipped from V and 2 bases from J, the junction kept 9 bases outside the gene matches. CDR3 bases: TGCAGCGCTCTAGCCGGGACAGGGGGCCCCTACGAGCAGTACTTC. Encoded protein: CSALAGTGGPYEQYF.

This clonotype was seen many times. This chain links TRBV4-1 with TRBJ2-6, with D possibly TRBD1 on 6 matching bases. Germline V lookup: CDR1 MGHRA, CDR2 YSYEKL. V was trimmed by 0 bases and J by 5 bases, leaving 11 bases between them. The CDR3 covers 16 residues. DNA of the CDR3: TGCGCCAGCAGCCAAGATTTGGGGGCGCGGGCCAACGTCCTGACTTTC. Its protein is CASSQDLGARANVLTF.

This clonotype was recorded many times. The CDR3 region has the DNA TGCAGTGCAAACTACCTAGATAAGCAGTACTTC. Its protein product is CSANYLDKQYF. J is TRBJ2-4 and V is TRBV20-1; no firm D call. The CDR3 sequence is 11 residues long. The V end lost 6 bases, the J end lost 13 bases, and 16 bases lay between the germline ends. The germline CDR1 and CDR2 sequences are DFQATT and SNEGSKA (reference sequence).

This clonotype was detected many times. The V gene is TRBV3-1, the J gene TRBJ2-7, with TRBD2 matching 9 bases. The CDR3 totals 16 residues. In germline, CDR1 is LGHDT, CDR2 YNNKEL (reference sequence). The junction had 7 bases not matched to a gene; V was cut back by 1 base and J by 3 bases. CDR3 DNA sequence: TGTGCCAGCAGCCAAGGTATTAGCGGGAGTAGCTACGAGCAGTACTTC. This translates into CASSQGISGSSYEQYF.

In regard to this clonotype: This sequence is one base from a far larger clone and is likely a read error. This sequence joins TRBV11-1 and TRBJ2-1, with 7 bases matching TRBD2. The germline V gene encodes CDR1 SGHAT and CDR2 FQDESV (reference sequence). CDR3 length: 19 residues. After removal of 2 bases from V and 8 bases from J, the junction contained 21 bases not matched to a gene. CDR3 protein: CASSLRGAGVTVRADEQFF. For the CDR3, the DNA is TGTGCCAGCAGCTTAAGAGGGGCGGGAGTAACTGTTAGGGCAGATGAGCAGTTCTTC.

Regarding this clonotype: Since a much larger clone is just one base distant, this may be a read error. The J gene is TRBJ1-1, the V gene TRBV10-1; TRBD1 is a possible D gene (6 bases). The CDR3 sequence is 13 residues long. V shed 8 bases and J shed 0 bases, with 10 bases lying between them. The germline CDR1 and CDR2 sequences are WNHNN and SYGVQD (reference sequence). CDR3 loop: CASEAGVNTEAFF. The CDR3 bases are TGCGCCAGCGAGGCAGGGGTGAACACTGAAGCTTTCTTT.

The table lists this clonotype with a few counts. This may arise from a read error, as a much more abundant clone is one base away. The rearrangement joins TRBV6-6 to TRBJ1-4; no clear D. CDR1 is MNHNY and CDR2 is SVGAGI in the germline V gene (reference sequence). The V end lost 2 bases, the J end lost 2 bases, and 15 bases lay between the germline ends. The CDR3 covers 17 residues. In DNA form, the CDR3 reads TGTGCCAGCAGTTACCCGAGGGAGGATGGGACTAATGAAAAACTGTTTTTT. Translated: CASSYPREDGTNEKLFF.

CDR3: CAWSGSSPYEQYF. The CDR3 DNA is TGTGCCTGGAGTGGTAGCTCCCCCTACGAGCAGTACTTC. J is TRBJ2-7 and V is TRBV30; D is unresolved. The CDR3 runs 13 residues. Germline V gene sequence: CDR1 GTSNPN, CDR2 SVGIG (reference sequence). V was cut by 1 base and J by 2 bases, with 9 bases left in between.

This clonotype occurred many times. The chain uses TRBV7-9 and TRBJ2-1; the D gene is possibly TRBD2 (5 bases). The CDR3 loop spans 12 amino acids. V lost 1 base, J lost 16 bases, and 14 bases lay in between. The germline gives CDR1 SEHNR, CDR2 FQNEAQ (reference sequence). The CDR3 DNA sequence: TGTGCCAGCAGCTTAGATGGGGAGATGTTATTCTTC. Protein sequence: CASSLDGEMLFF.

The CDR3 nucleotides are TGTGCCAGCAGCGGGCCCGGTTGGATCCGCAGCCAAGAGACCCAGTACTTC. Translation gives CASSGPGWIRSQETQYF. This chain uses TRBV5-4 with TRBJ2-5; D call uncertain. Trimming cost V 4 bases and J 1 base, with 20 bases left between them. The CDR3 loop spans 17 amino acids. From germline, CDR1 is SGHNT and CDR2 YYREEE (reference sequence).

This clonotype was seen a few times. The chain uses TRBV29-1 and TRBJ2-2, with unresolved D. Germline lookup yields CDR1 SQVTM and CDR2 ANQGSEA. There are 13 residues in the CDR3. Trimming shortened V by 5 bases and J by 0 bases, and 7 bases separated the two germline ends. CDR3 nucleotides: TGCAGCGTTTTCGGGTCGAACACCGGGGAGCTGTTTTTT. The encoded protein is CSVFGSNTGELFF.

For this clonotype: The junction differs from germline at one of its ends, possibly a read error. J is TRBJ2-3 and V is TRBV7-6, with D possibly TRBD1 on 5 matching bases. The V gene's germline CDR1 is SGHVS and CDR2 FNYEAQ. The CDR3 runs to 15 residues. In DNA, the CDR3 is TGTGCCAGCAGCTTAGGTAGTACCTCCACAGGTACGCAGTATTTT. Residues: CASSLGSTSTGTQYF.